Listed below are T cell receptor beta chains from one sample, sequenced in a study of blood T cells in healthy people across ages. TCRdb recomputed calls from the 5' RACE reads with MiXCR, one row per CDR3 protein. This sample has about 380,000 distinct CDR3 sequences, with approximately 52% found just once. What was sequenced was blood. Source of these receptors: a man aged 55 to 70 in good health. CDR3s include the opening cysteine and the closing phenylalanine or tryptophan. Each record gives: CDR3 length, D gene, clone size, J gene, V gene, CDR3 DNA, CDR3 protein. The D gene is left open where the match is weak. Clone size is shown for a subset of rows, as once, few, many or a class of expanded clone.

len: 15; d_gene: TRBD1; abundance: .; j_gene: TRBJ2-7; v_gene: TRBV6-1; CDR3nt: TGTGCCAGCAGTGAAGTGCAGGGGGCGACCTACGAGCAGTACTTC; CDR3aa: CASSEVQGATYEQYF
len: 12; d_gene: .; abundance: few; j_gene: TRBJ2-1; v_gene: TRBV4-3; CDR3nt: TGCGCCAGCAGCCAAGAATTGGGGGAGCAGTTCTTC; CDR3aa: CASSQELGEQFF
len: 13; d_gene: .; abundance: few; j_gene: TRBJ2-5; v_gene: TRBV15; CDR3nt: TGTGCCACCAGCAGAGGCTACCAAGAGACCCAGTACTTC; CDR3aa: CATSRGYQETQYF
len: 15; d_gene: TRBD1; abundance: .; j_gene: TRBJ1-2; v_gene: TRBV6-6; CDR3nt: TGTGCCAGCAGTCCTCAAACAGGGGAACGGTATGGCTACACCTTC; CDR3aa: CASSPQTGERYGYTF
len: 15; d_gene: TRBD2; abundance: .; j_gene: TRBJ2-2; v_gene: TRBV20-1; CDR3nt: TGCAGTGCCGCCCCGACTAGCGCGAACACCGGGGAGCTGTTTTTT; CDR3aa: CSAAPTSANTGELFF
len: 15; d_gene: .; abundance: few; j_gene: TRBJ2-7; v_gene: TRBV6-5; CDR3nt: TGTGCCAGCAGTTACTCCCAGGGTAGCCTCTACGAGCAGTACTTC; CDR3aa: CASSYSQGSLYEQYF
len: 15; d_gene: .; abundance: .; j_gene: TRBJ2-3; v_gene: TRBV20-1; CDR3nt: TGCAGTGCGGAATTACCTACTATTCGCACAGATACGCAGTATTTT; CDR3aa: CSAELPTIRTDTQYF
len: 16; d_gene: .; abundance: .; j_gene: TRBJ2-5; v_gene: TRBV18; CDR3nt: TGTGCCAGCTCACCGGGAGGACAGATATACCTCGGAGAGCAGTACTTC; CDR3aa: CASSPGGQIYLGEQYF
len: 20; d_gene: TRBD2; abundance: few; j_gene: TRBJ2-1; v_gene: TRBV7-2; CDR3nt: TGTGCCAGCAGCTTTACCTGGGGACTAGCGGGGGGTTTCTGGTACAATGAGCAGTTCTTC; CDR3aa: CASSFTWGLAGGFWYNEQFF
len: 13; d_gene: TRBD2; abundance: .; j_gene: TRBJ2-3; v_gene: TRBV18; CDR3nt: TGTGCCAGCTCACCACGACTAGCGGATACGCAGTATTTT; CDR3aa: CASSPRLADTQYF
len: 18; d_gene: .; abundance: .; j_gene: TRBJ2-6; v_gene: TRBV7-2; CDR3nt: TGTGCCAGCAGCTTAGGTGTCAGGGGATCGTGGGGGGCCAACGTCCTGACTTTC; CDR3aa: CASSLGVRGSWGANVLTF
len: 14; d_gene: .; abundance: .; j_gene: TRBJ2-7; v_gene: TRBV27; CDR3nt: TGTGCCAGCAGTTTAAAGGGATATTCCTACGAGCAGTACTTC; CDR3aa: CASSLKGYSYEQYF
len: 15; d_gene: .; abundance: .; j_gene: TRBJ1-1; v_gene: TRBV18; CDR3nt: TGTGCCAGCTCACCGTCAAGGACGGAGAACACTGAAGCTTTCTTT; CDR3aa: CASSPSRTENTEAFF
len: 15; d_gene: TRBD1; abundance: .; j_gene: TRBJ2-7; v_gene: TRBV6-5; CDR3nt: TGTGCCAGCAGTTACGAGGCGGGACAGGCCTACGAGCAGTACTTC; CDR3aa: CASSYEAGQAYEQYF
len: 13; d_gene: TRBD1; abundance: once; j_gene: TRBJ2-7; v_gene: TRBV29-1; CDR3nt: TGCAGCGTTGGGGGACAGGGGGTCAACGAGCAGTACTTC; CDR3aa: CSVGGQGVNEQYF
len: 17; d_gene: .; abundance: few; j_gene: TRBJ2-1; v_gene: TRBV7-2; CDR3nt: TGTGCCAGCAGCCGCGTCCCAGGGCTGGTCACGTGGGCTGAGCAGTTCTTC; CDR3aa: CASSRVPGLVTWAEQFF
len: 15; d_gene: .; abundance: .; j_gene: TRBJ2-7; v_gene: TRBV20-1; CDR3nt: TGCAGTGCTAGAGTGGCGGCCCAGTCCTCCTACGAGCAGTACTTC; CDR3aa: CSARVAAQSSYEQYF
len: 13; d_gene: .; abundance: .; j_gene: TRBJ1-1; v_gene: TRBV12-3/TRBV12-4; CDR3nt: TGTGCCAGCAGTGTAGCGGGGAACACTGAAGCTTTCTTT; CDR3aa: CASSVAGNTEAFF
len: 15; d_gene: TRBD1; abundance: .; j_gene: TRBJ1-1; v_gene: TRBV29-1; CDR3nt: TGCAGCGTGTGGGCCCGCGGGACAGGGGGCACTGAAGCTTTCTTT; CDR3aa: CSVWARGTGGTEAFF
len: 16; d_gene: .; abundance: .; j_gene: TRBJ1-6; v_gene: TRBV20-1; CDR3nt: TGCAGTGCTAGAGAGAGCTATAGACAGCCGAATTCACCCCTCCACTTT; CDR3aa: CSARESYRQPNSPLHF
len: 15; d_gene: TRBD2; abundance: .; j_gene: TRBJ2-7; v_gene: TRBV20-1; CDR3nt: TGCAGTGCACCTCAACAAGCGGGGGGCTCCTACGAGCAGTACTTC; CDR3aa: CSAPQQAGGSYEQYF
len: 14; d_gene: .; abundance: .; j_gene: TRBJ1-6; v_gene: TRBV7-9; CDR3nt: TGTGCCAGCAGCTCCGGGGTCCGGCATTCACCCCTCCACTTT; CDR3aa: CASSSGVRHSPLHF
len: 13; d_gene: .; abundance: .; j_gene: TRBJ1-2; v_gene: TRBV2; CDR3nt: TGTGCCAGCATTCAATGGGGGGTTGGAGGCTACACCTTC; CDR3aa: CASIQWGVGGYTF
len: 13; d_gene: .; abundance: .; j_gene: TRBJ2-1; v_gene: TRBV20-1; CDR3nt: TGCAGTGCTAGAGACTCTTTTCGGGAGGAGCAGTTCTTC; CDR3aa: CSARDSFREEQFF
len: 14; d_gene: .; abundance: few; j_gene: TRBJ2-7; v_gene: TRBV7-2; CDR3nt: TGTGCCAGCAGCTTAGCGCGGACCTCCTACGAGCAGTACTTC; CDR3aa: CASSLARTSYEQYF
len: 16; d_gene: .; abundance: .; j_gene: TRBJ2-5; v_gene: TRBV5-6; CDR3nt: TGTGCCAGCAGCTTGGCCGGGCAGACTCTCCAAGAGACCCAGTACTTC; CDR3aa: CASSLAGQTLQETQYF
len: 14; d_gene: TRBD2; abundance: .; j_gene: TRBJ2-1; v_gene: TRBV7-8; CDR3nt: TGTGCCAGTTTAGCGGGGGAGAGCTACAATGAGCAGTTCTTC; CDR3aa: CASLAGESYNEQFF
len: 15; d_gene: .; abundance: .; j_gene: TRBJ1-1; v_gene: TRBV7-2; CDR3nt: TGTGCCAGCAGCTCCACTGTCCCAAGGGGCACTGAAGCTTTCTTT; CDR3aa: CASSSTVPRGTEAFF
len: 14; d_gene: .; abundance: many; j_gene: TRBJ1-4; v_gene: TRBV18; CDR3nt: TGTGCCAGCTCACTCCAGGGGAAACCTGAAAAACTGTTTTTT; CDR3aa: CASSLQGKPEKLFF
len: 15; d_gene: .; abundance: medium-sized; j_gene: TRBJ2-4; v_gene: TRBV20-1; CDR3nt: TGCAGTGCTAGAGGGCGGATCCTAGCCAAAAACATTCAGTACTTC; CDR3aa: CSARGRILAKNIQYF
len: 14; d_gene: .; abundance: few; j_gene: TRBJ1-2; v_gene: TRBV28; CDR3nt: TGTGCCAGCAGCCGCCCGACAGAAAACTATGGCTACACCTTC; CDR3aa: CASSRPTENYGYTF
len: 13; d_gene: .; abundance: .; j_gene: TRBJ2-3; v_gene: TRBV3-1; CDR3nt: TGTGCCAGCAGCCACAGGGCCTCAGATACGCAGTATTTT; CDR3aa: CASSHRASDTQYF
len: 12; d_gene: TRBD1; abundance: .; j_gene: TRBJ2-1; v_gene: TRBV29-1; CDR3nt: TGCAGCGTTGCACCAGGGGGCAATGAGCAGTTCTTC; CDR3aa: CSVAPGGNEQFF
len: 14; d_gene: .; abundance: .; j_gene: TRBJ2-7; v_gene: TRBV9; CDR3nt: TGTGCCAGCAGCGCGCACCTAGCTACCCACGAGCAGTACTTC; CDR3aa: CASSAHLATHEQYF
len: 14; d_gene: .; abundance: .; j_gene: TRBJ1-4; v_gene: TRBV6-2/TRBV6-3; CDR3nt: TGTGCCAGCAGCCGGGGAGTATCTAATGAAAAACTGTTTTTT; CDR3aa: CASSRGVSNEKLFF
len: 18; d_gene: .; abundance: .; j_gene: TRBJ1-1; v_gene: TRBV4-2; CDR3nt: TGTGCCAGCAGCCCCCGGGTCAGTACGGAGCGCATGAACACTGAAGCTTTCTTT; CDR3aa: CASSPRVSTERMNTEAFF
len: 13; d_gene: .; abundance: .; j_gene: TRBJ2-3; v_gene: TRBV12-3/TRBV12-4; CDR3nt: TGTGCCAGCAGCCTCTTGGCCCTCGATACGCAGTATTTT; CDR3aa: CASSLLALDTQYF
len: 14; d_gene: TRBD2; abundance: once; j_gene: TRBJ2-1; v_gene: TRBV2; CDR3nt: TGTGCCAGCAGAGAGGGACTAGACTACAATGAGCAGTTCTTC; CDR3aa: CASREGLDYNEQFF
len: 15; d_gene: .; abundance: .; j_gene: TRBJ1-2; v_gene: TRBV30; CDR3nt: TGTGCCTGGAACGAGGTACAGGTGGGGGACTATGGCTACACCTTC; CDR3aa: CAWNEVQVGDYGYTF
len: 17; d_gene: .; abundance: .; j_gene: TRBJ2-1; v_gene: TRBV28; CDR3nt: TGTGCCAGCAGTTTGACCGGCGTTGAGGCCCTCTACAATGAGCAGTTCTTC; CDR3aa: CASSLTGVEALYNEQFF
len: 13; d_gene: .; abundance: .; j_gene: TRBJ2-5; v_gene: TRBV9; CDR3nt: TGTGCCGGCAGCACTGGACAGACAGAGACCCAGTACTTC; CDR3aa: CAGSTGQTETQYF
len: 14; d_gene: .; abundance: .; j_gene: TRBJ1-6; v_gene: TRBV9; CDR3nt: TGTGCCAGCAGCGTAGGTCCAGGGCGTTCACCCCTCCACTTT; CDR3aa: CASSVGPGRSPLHF
len: 16; d_gene: .; abundance: many; j_gene: TRBJ2-2; v_gene: TRBV20-1; CDR3nt: TGCAGTGCTAGAGATGGCCGGACTGCAAACACCGGGGAGCTGTTTTTT; CDR3aa: CSARDGRTANTGELFF
len: 10; d_gene: .; abundance: .; j_gene: TRBJ2-7; v_gene: TRBV6-2/TRBV6-3; CDR3nt: TGTGCCAGCGGAGCTTACGAGCAGTACTTC; CDR3aa: CASGAYEQYF
len: 13; d_gene: .; abundance: once; j_gene: TRBJ1-2; v_gene: TRBV20-1; CDR3nt: TGCAGTGCTAGAGTAGGGCGGAACTATGGCTACACCTTC; CDR3aa: CSARVGRNYGYTF
len: 15; d_gene: TRBD1; abundance: .; j_gene: TRBJ2-4; v_gene: TRBV27; CDR3nt: TGTGCCAGCAGTTTATCTCGACAGGGTTTAAACATTCAGTACTTC; CDR3aa: CASSLSRQGLNIQYF
len: 15; d_gene: .; abundance: .; j_gene: TRBJ1-2; v_gene: TRBV29-1; CDR3nt: TGCAGCGTTGAATCTGGACTGCTAGCTAACTATGGCTACACCTTC; CDR3aa: CSVESGLLANYGYTF
len: 11; d_gene: .; abundance: .; j_gene: TRBJ2-1; v_gene: TRBV7-2; CDR3nt: TGTGCCAGCAGCTACGTTAATGAGCAGTTCTTC; CDR3aa: CASSYVNEQFF
len: 13; d_gene: .; abundance: .; j_gene: TRBJ2-7; v_gene: TRBV5-1; CDR3nt: TGCGCCAGCAGCGCATCACTAGACTACGAGCAGTACTTC; CDR3aa: CASSASLDYEQYF
len: 17; d_gene: TRBD1; abundance: few; j_gene: TRBJ2-6; v_gene: TRBV6-5; CDR3nt: TGTGCCAGCAGTTACACAACAGGGGGCACTGGGGCCAACGTCCTGACTTTC; CDR3aa: CASSYTTGGTGANVLTF
len: 13; d_gene: TRBD1; abundance: few; j_gene: TRBJ2-5; v_gene: TRBV20-1; CDR3nt: TGCAGTGCTACCAGGACAGGGAGCGAGACCCAGTACTTC; CDR3aa: CSATRTGSETQYF
len: 16; d_gene: .; abundance: .; j_gene: TRBJ2-1; v_gene: TRBV4-2; CDR3nt: TGTGCCAGCAGCCAAGATGTAGGGCTGGCAAGTAATGAGCAGTTCTTC; CDR3aa: CASSQDVGLASNEQFF